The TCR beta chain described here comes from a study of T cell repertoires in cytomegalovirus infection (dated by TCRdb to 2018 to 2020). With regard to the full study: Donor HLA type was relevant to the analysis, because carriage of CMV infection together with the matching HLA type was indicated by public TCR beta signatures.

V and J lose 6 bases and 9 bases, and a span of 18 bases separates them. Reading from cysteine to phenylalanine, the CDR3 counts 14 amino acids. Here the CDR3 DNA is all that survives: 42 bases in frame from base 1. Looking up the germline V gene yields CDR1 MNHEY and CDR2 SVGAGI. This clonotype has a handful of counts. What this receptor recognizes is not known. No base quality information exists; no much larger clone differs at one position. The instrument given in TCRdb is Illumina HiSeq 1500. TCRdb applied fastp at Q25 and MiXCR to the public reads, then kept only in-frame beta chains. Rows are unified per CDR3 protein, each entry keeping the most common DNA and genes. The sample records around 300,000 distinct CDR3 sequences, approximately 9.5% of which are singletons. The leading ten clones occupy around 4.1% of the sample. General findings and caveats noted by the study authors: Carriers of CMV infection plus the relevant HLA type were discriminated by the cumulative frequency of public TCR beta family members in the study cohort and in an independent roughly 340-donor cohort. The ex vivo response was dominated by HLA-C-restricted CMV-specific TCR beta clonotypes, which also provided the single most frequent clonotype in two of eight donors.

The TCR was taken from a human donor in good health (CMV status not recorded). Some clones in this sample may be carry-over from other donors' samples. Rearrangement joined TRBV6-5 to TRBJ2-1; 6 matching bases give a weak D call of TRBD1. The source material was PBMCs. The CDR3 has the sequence CASSYQWGHLEQFF. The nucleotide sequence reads TGTGCCAGCAGCTACCAATGGGGGCACCTTGAGCAGTTCTTC.